Ten or more counts support the clone carrying this T cell receptor (beta chain). Its antigen is still unknown. This sample also contains other DNA sequences that code for the same CDR3. The sample belongs to a study of T cell clones after liver transplantation. Study at large: At least one year of complete immunosuppression withdrawal without enzymes over twice normal defined tolerance.

Germline V gene lookup returns CDR1 LGHNA and CDR2 YSLEER. The CDR3 runs 14 residues. V was trimmed by 2 bases and J by 3 bases, leaving 10 bases between them. The data were produced by immunoSEQ multiplex PCR, yet TCRdb's version contains in-frame clones alone and is incomplete. The table records about 75,000 clones, less than 90% of them present only once. Notes on the study in general: The donor-reactive repertoire was only partly measurable in two subjects, lacking donor cells.

Material: CD4+ T cells from blood, obtained roughly 50 months after liver transplant. The chain joins TRBV4-3 to TRBJ1-1, with D perhaps TRBD1 (6 bases). This TCR was sampled from a human patient who received a liver transplant. The T cells may partly be graft donor cells. Here the CDR3 reads CASSQLTGDTEAFF. The CDR3 region has the DNA TGCGCCAGCAGCCAACTGACAGGAGACACTGAAGCTTTCTTT.